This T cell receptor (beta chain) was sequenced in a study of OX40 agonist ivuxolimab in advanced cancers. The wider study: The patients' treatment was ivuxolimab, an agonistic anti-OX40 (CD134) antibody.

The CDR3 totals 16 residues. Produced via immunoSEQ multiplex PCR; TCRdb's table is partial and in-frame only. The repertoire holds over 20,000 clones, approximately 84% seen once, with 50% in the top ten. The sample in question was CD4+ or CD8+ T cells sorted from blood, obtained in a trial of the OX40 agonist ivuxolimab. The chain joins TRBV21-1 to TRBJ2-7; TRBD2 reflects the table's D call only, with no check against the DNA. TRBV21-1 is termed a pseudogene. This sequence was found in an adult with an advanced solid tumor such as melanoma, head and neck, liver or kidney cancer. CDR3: CASSEGTSYSSYEQYF. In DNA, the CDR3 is TGTGCCAGCAGCGAAGGTACTAGCTATAGCTCCTACGAGCAGTACTTC.